This T cell receptor (beta chain) was obtained from a study of regulatory T cells in long-lasting Graves disease. General study findings and limits: TCR diversity was lower in persistent Graves' patients (versus newly diagnosed ones).

Specified time point: newly diagnosed GD, antithyroid drugs for less than 3 months. PBMC RNA was the source of the TCR library. Worth noting for this clonotype: No antigen is known for it.

Germline V gene data show CDR1 as MGHRA and CDR2 as YSYEKL. The CDR3 totals 15 residues. V was cut by 7 bases and J by 5 bases, with 17 bases left in between. Arm-PCR with iRepertoire HTBI primers amplified the CDR3 regions for these TCR beta libraries. Via MiXCR, TCRdb re-called the multiplex PCR reads, giving one row per CDR3 protein. The sample holds under 500,000 distinct CDR3 sequences, 15% to 20% seen once. This sample was shared with a second study, whose subject was T cells in Graves' hyperthyroidism and ophthalmopathy. That paper adds: Graves' hyperthyroidism qualified as stable when ophthalmopathy did not progress within 18 months. First-round RT-PCR targeting the TCR CDR3 was performed with the HTBI primer set. By a 13 V-J model, ophthalmopathy was set apart from stable hyperthyroidism.

The sequencing here drew on peripheral blood mononuclear cells (PBMCs), taken at new diagnosis, from a patient treated with antithyroid drugs. V usage is TRBV4-1 and J usage is TRBJ1-4, with D maybe TRBD1 (5 bases). The sequence was collected from a woman in her 30s with Graves disease. CDR3 region: CASTGDITGNEKLFF. The CDR3 DNA reads TGCGCCAGCACGGGGGATATAACGGGGAATGAAAAACTGTTTTTT.